The rows below give T cell receptor beta chains drawn from one sample of a study of T cell repertoires in cytomegalovirus infection. TCRdb re-derived calls from the reads in MiXCR, one entry per CDR3 protein. Among about 890,000 distinct CDR3 sequences, under 40% were seen once, and the ten largest hold 10% to 15%. For these TCRs, the target antigens are not known. The sample here was cultured CD8+ T cells from PBMCs, taken from culture after CMV antigen stimulation. The receptors were sampled from a human donor in good health (CMV status not recorded). Some clones in this sample may be carry-over from other donors' samples. Both conserved end residues are part of each CDR3. The D gene is left open where the match is weak.

D gene,V gene,CDR3 protein
TRBD1,TRBV27,CASSARDRGDYTF
TRBD1,TRBV27,CASHRGPEAFF
.,TRBV25-1,CASSESGGVEAFF
.,TRBV13,CASSLPGHLWGANVLTF
.,TRBV25-1,CASSETLLLGARGYTF
.,TRBV10-3,CAISEDPPAEPYEQYF
.,TRBV7-9,CASSSGAGMQYF
.,TRBV20-1,CSAMDYQETQYF
.,TRBV7-9,CASSPREVSYNEQFF
.,TRBV27,CASSSGVGDTQYF
TRBD2,TRBV7-2,CASSSWTSGGAGELFF
.,TRBV7-6,CASGLARPSDTLNQNEQFF
.,TRBV6-1,CASSYRGELFF
.,TRBV27,CASSLWPGLNTEAFF
.,TRBV7-4,CASSPGGPIYYGYTF
.,TRBV20-1,CSARARGSYNEQFF
.,TRBV7-9,CASTRQGSMNTEAFF
.,TRBV12-5,CASGTLGHDQPQHF
TRBD2,TRBV7-3,CASSLAGGLGNEQFF
.,TRBV27,CASSIRDGNNSPLHF
TRBD1,TRBV7-9,CASSGRGTGGSTF
TRBD1,TRBV27,CASSPTGGHYSNQPQHF
TRBD1,TRBV6-2/TRBV6-3,CASGPGQGFQETQYF
TRBD2,TRBV24-1,CATRAGGSNEQFF
.,TRBV6-2/TRBV6-3,CASSWGVGYTEAFF
TRBD2,TRBV20-1,CSARGFSGGGDEQFF
.,TRBV7-3,CASSSPATGDPDEQFF